The 28 T cell receptor beta chains reported below all come from one sample, sequenced in a study of regulatory T cells in long-lasting Graves disease. Time point specified: newly diagnosed GD, antithyroid drugs for less than 3 months. The TCR library used RNA extracted from PBMCs. Researchers made TCR beta libraries by using iRepertoire HTBI primers and running Arm-PCR on CDR3 regions. MiXCR, applied by TCRdb to the multiplex PCR reads, yields one record per CDR3 protein. The repertoire holds 350,000 to 450,000 distinct CDR3 sequences, about 15% seen once, with roughly 17% in the top ten. These same data were also listed under a study on T cells in Graves' hyperthyroidism and ophthalmopathy.

The specimen was peripheral blood mononuclear cells (PBMCs), collected at new diagnosis, from a patient treated with antithyroid drugs. These receptors originate from a young woman with Graves disease.

This clonotype was detected ten times or more. The chain has TRBV7-2 and TRBJ2-1; TRBD2 matches 9 bases. The CDR3 extends over 16 amino acids. Germline-derived CDR1 and CDR2 are SGHTA and FQGNSA. V lost 1 base to trimming and J lost 7 bases; unmatched junction nucleotides: 8. Here the CDR3 DNA reads TGTGCCAGCAGCTTAGAGGGGACTAGCCGAAGGAATGAGCAGTTCTTC. This encodes CASSLEGTSRRNEQFF.

At least ten counts were recorded for this clonotype. At one end, the junction sequence differs from germline, possibly due to a read error. CDR3 nucleotides: TGTGCCAGCAGCCAAACGCCTAGCGGGATCTACGAGCAGTGCTTC. Protein: CASSQTPSGIYEQCF. This chain connects TRBV3-1 to TRBJ2-7; 9 bases line up with TRBD2. Germline V CDR1 and CDR2: LGHDT, YNNKEL (reference sequence). The CDR3 is made up of 15 amino acids.

This clonotype was seen more than once but under ten times. The chain recombines TRBV27 with TRBJ2-1; D call uncertain. Germline CDR1 reads MNHEY; CDR2 reads SMNVEV (reference sequence). Between the trimmed V and J ends, which lost 3 bases and 2 bases, there was a span of 11 bases. The CDR3 is 15 residues long. The CDR3 loop is CASSLSRTPYNEQFF. The CDR3 region has the DNA TGTGCCAGCAGTTTGAGCAGAACCCCCTACAATGAGCAGTTCTTC.

In this sample, this clonotype turned up many times. The chain links TRBV7-2 to TRBJ2-3, with D possibly being TRBD2 (5 bases). Germline V gives CDR1 SGHTA, CDR2 FQGNSA. The CDR3 extends over 17 amino acids. V gave up 4 bases and J gave up 3 bases, with 20 bases separating them. CDR3 in DNA: TGTGCCAGCAGCTCCTTTGTGCAGCGGCAAGAAACAGATACGCAGTATTTT. Translated, it gives CASSSFVQRQETDTQYF.

The chain uses TRBV7-6 and TRBJ2-3; D might be TRBD2 (5 bases). The CDR3 has 14 residues. V lost 7 bases and J 6 bases, leaving 17 bases between the germline ends. CDR1 and CDR2 (germline): SGHVS, FNYEAQ. The CDR3 bases are TGTGCCAGCAACCAAGGGCGGGCGTTTGATACGCAGTATTTT. This encodes CASNQGRAFDTQYF.

This clonotype was detected ten times or more. The chain uses TRBV18 and TRBJ2-3; D is possibly TRBD2 (6 bases). Germline CDR1 is KGHSH and CDR2 is LQKENI. V was clipped by 6 bases and J by 4 bases, with 11 bases between them. This CDR3 region has 13 residues. The chain's CDR3 is CASSLGGPDTQYF. CDR3 bases: TGTGCCAGCTCCCTCGGGGGTCCAGATACGCAGTATTTT.

This clonotype has a count of ten or more. The gene calls are TRBV10-3 and TRBJ2-3; D gene uncertain. This CDR3 is built from 14 residues. CDR1 ENHRY and CDR2 SYGVKD come from the germline V gene. Trimming shortened V by 2 bases and J by 6 bases, and 12 bases separated the two germline ends. CDR3: CAISEATGRDTQYF. DNA of the CDR3: TGTGCCATCAGTGAGGCCACTGGGCGGGATACGCAGTATTTT.

Only a few counts were recorded for this clonotype. The chain uses TRBV20-1 and TRBJ2-2; 14 bases are shared with TRBD2. J gave up 6 bases and V 5 bases, and 5 bases lay outside the gene matches. The CDR3 totals 15 residues. CDR1 and CDR2 (germline): DFQATT, SNEGSKA (reference sequence). Here the CDR3 reads CSAGRLAGGAGELFF. As DNA, the CDR3 is TGCAGTGCTGGTCGACTAGCGGGAGGGGCCGGGGAGCTGTTTTTT.

This clonotype was picked up many times. The chain combines TRBV2 with TRBJ1-2; no reliable D call. The V and J ends lost 8 bases and 3 bases respectively, with 7 bases between them. The CDR3 length is 11 residues. Germline CDR1 reads SNHLY; CDR2 reads FYNNEI. Written as DNA, the CDR3 is TGTGCCAGCCCAAGGTACTATGGCTACACCTTC. This translates into CASPRYYGYTF. The whole variable domain, filled in from reference TRBV2 and TRBJ1-2, reads EPEVTQTPSHQVTQMGQEVILRCVPISNHLYFYWYRQILGQKVEFLVSFYNNEISEKSEIFDDQFSVERPDGSNFTLKIRSTKLEDSAMYFCASPRYYGYTFGSGTRLTVV.

This clonotype came up many times. The V call is TRBV2, the J call TRBJ2-7; TRBD2 agrees at 8 bases. Losses at the gene ends were 7 bases for V and 0 bases for J; bases not matched to a gene: 11. The germline V gene encodes CDR1 SNHLY and CDR2 FYNNEI. There are 16 residues in the CDR3. CDR3 protein: CASIGAGEGSSYEQYF. The CDR3 region has the DNA TGTGCCAGCATCGGAGCGGGAGAGGGGAGCTCCTACGAGCAGTACTTC.

The sample holds many counts of this clonotype. The gene calls are TRBV20-1 and TRBJ2-1, with TRBD2 matching 11 bases. The CDR3 totals 17 residues. The J segment lost 10 bases and the V segment lost 2 bases, leaving 16 bases of the junction unmatched. Germline assignment: CDR1 DFQATT and CDR2 SNEGSKA (reference sequence). This CDR3 reads CSARRLAGLGLLPEQFF. Here the CDR3 DNA reads TGCAGTGCTAGAAGACTAGCGGGACTAGGATTGCTCCCCGAGCAGTTCTTC.

The chain links TRBV6-1 to TRBJ2-5; 9 bases are shared with TRBD2. The CDR3 length is 16 residues. V shed 3 bases and J 5 bases; nucleotides not matched to a gene: 10. In germline, CDR1 is MNHNS, CDR2 SASEGT. In DNA form, the CDR3 reads TGTGCCAGCAGTGAGTCAGGCGGGAGGGCCCTGGAGACCCAGTACTTC. Translation: CASSESGGRALETQYF.

The gene calls are TRBV19 and TRBJ2-2; D unresolved. V was trimmed by 6 bases and J by 1 base, leaving 9 bases between them. This CDR3 spans 14 amino acids. The germline V gene has CDR1 LNHDA and CDR2 SQIVND (reference sequence). CDR3 sequence (DNA): TGTGCCAGTAGCCAGTACAGGAACACCGGGGAGCTGTTTTTT. Translated, it gives CASSQYRNTGELFF.

The table lists this clonotype with many counts. The V and J genes are TRBV6-5 and TRBJ1-2, with D perhaps TRBD1 (5 bases). Per germline, CDR1 MNHEY and CDR2 SVGAGI. With 2 bases removed from V and 6 bases from J, the gap between germline ends came to 10 bases. This CDR3 is built from 13 residues. In DNA, the CDR3 is TGTGCCAGCAGTTACCAGGGTTTCGATGGCTACACCTTC. Its translation is CASSYQGFDGYTF.

This clonotype was seen repeatedly, ten times or more. This rearrangement joins TRBV18 to TRBJ2-3; D is unclear. The CDR3 spans 17 residues. Trimming took 3 bases from V and 0 from J, leaving 16 bases between them. Germline assignment: CDR1 KGHSH and CDR2 LQKENI. CDR3 sequence reads: CASSPKFSISSTDTQYF. CDR3 sequence (DNA): TGTGCCAGCTCACCTAAGTTTAGCATTTCAAGCACAGATACGCAGTATTTT.

This clonotype has only one observation. A read error is possible here, since a much larger clone lies one base away. The V gene is TRBV2, the J gene TRBJ1-3, with D uncertain. V shed 0 bases and J shed 4 bases, with 7 bases lying between them. Germline CDR1 is SNHLY and CDR2 is FYNNEI. The CDR3 consists of 14 residues. CDR3 DNA: TGTGCCAGCAGTGAAGCACGGCCCGGAAACACCATATATTTT. Encoded protein: CASSEARPGNTIYF.

This clonotype was recorded many times. This sequence joins TRBV7-8 and TRBJ2-7, with 7 nucleotides matching TRBD1. Germline trimming cut 5 bases from V and 5 bases from J; bases unmatched to any gene: 12. The CDR3 sequence is 15 residues long. Germline V gene lookup returns CDR1 SGHVS and CDR2 FQNEAQ. The CDR3 sequence is CASSVNTGDSDEQYF. The CDR3 bases are TGTGCCAGCAGCGTAAACACAGGGGATTCGGACGAGCAGTACTTC.

This clonotype was observed many times. At one boundary the junction diverges from the germline segment, which might be a read error. The chain has TRBV7-7 and TRBJ2-3; TRBD2 agrees at 12 bases. The CDR3 length is 15 residues. In germline, CDR1 is SSHAT, CDR2 FNYEAQ (reference sequence). The CDR3 spells CASSHGLAGTDTQYF. The CDR3 coding sequence is TGTGCTAGCAGCCATGGACTAGCGGGGACAGATACGCAGTATTTT.

This clonotype has ten or more counts. This chain uses TRBV7-9 with TRBJ2-7; 7 bases match TRBD1. With V trimmed by 5 bases and J by 0 bases, 13 bases remained unmatched. The CDR3 extends over 17 amino acids. CDR1 SEHNR and CDR2 FQNEAQ come from the germline V gene (reference sequence). The DNA of the CDR3 is TGTGCCAGCAGCATGACTCCGACAGGGCTCCTCTCCTACGAGCAGTACTTC. Translating it yields CASSMTPTGLLSYEQYF.

The chain is built from TRBV11-2 and TRBJ2-5; TRBD2 aligns across 15 bases. V gave up 2 bases and J gave up 1 base; unmatched junction bases: 5. Germline values: CDR1 SGHAT, CDR2 FQNNGV. CDR3 length equals 18 residues. CDR3 nucleotide sequence: TGTGCCAGCAGCTTATTAGGGGGACTAGCGGGAGGCCAAGAGACCCAGTACTTC. Amino acid sequence: CASSLLGGLAGGQETQYF.

This clonotype was observed many times. V gene TRBV2 combines with J gene TRBJ2-1; 7 bases align to TRBD1. The trim removed 7 bases at V and 6 bases at J, leaving 9 bases unmatched. CDR1 is SNHLY, CDR2 FYNNEI, per germline. The CDR3 length is 14 residues. DNA of the CDR3: TGTGCCAGCACCTTAGGGGGCAGGGGCAATGAGCAGTTCTTC. It codes for CASTLGGRGNEQFF.

This clonotype was recorded at least ten times. The gene calls are TRBV7-9 and TRBJ2-7; D uncertain. The CDR3 runs to 12 residues. V lost 5 bases and J 6 bases, leaving 11 bases between the germline ends. The germline V gene encodes CDR1 SEHNR and CDR2 FQNEAQ (reference sequence). Here the CDR3 reads CASSRAAGEQYF. In nucleotides, the CDR3 is TGTGCCAGCAGCCGGGCAGCCGGCGAGCAGTACTTC.

V usage is TRBV5-4 and J usage is TRBJ2-3, with D perhaps matching TRBD1 (5 bases). V was trimmed by 0 bases and J by 2 bases, leaving 10 bases between them. The CDR3 covers 15 residues. CDR1 and CDR2 from the germline V gene are SGHNT and YYREEE (reference sequence). CDR3 sequence (DNA): TGTGCCAGCAGCTTGGCAGGGCGTTTCACAGATACGCAGTATTTT. Translation: CASSLAGRFTDTQYF.

This clonotype was seen a few times. This rearrangement joins TRBV19 to TRBJ2-5; 8 nucleotides agree with TRBD2. J gave up 1 base and V 6 bases, and 4 bases lay outside the gene matches. Germline CDR1 is LNHDA and CDR2 is SQIVND (reference sequence). The CDR3 is 14 residues long. The CDR3 sequence is CASSPRGAQETQYF. The CDR3, as DNA: TGTGCCAGTAGCCCGCGGGGGGCCCAAGAGACCCAGTACTTC.

CDR3 loop: CASSYLVGRGELFF. The CDR3 nucleotides are TGTGCCAGCAGTTACCTGGTGGGCCGGGGGGAGCTGTTTTTT. The V call is TRBV6-5, the J call TRBJ2-2, with D hard to call. Germline loops: CDR1 MNHEY, CDR2 SVGAGI. Trimming removed 2 bases at V and 8 bases at J, with 12 bases between. The CDR3 sequence is 14 residues long.

The chain recombines TRBV4-1 with TRBJ2-2, with D possibly matching TRBD2 (6 bases). CDR3 length: 14 amino acids. Germline V gene sequence: CDR1 MGHRA, CDR2 YSYEKL. V dropped 7 bases and J dropped 3 bases, with 12 bases sitting between them. CDR3 sequence (DNA): TGCGCCAGCACGACGGGAGAGGACACCGGGGAGCTGTTTTTT. It translates to CASTTGEDTGELFF.

The genes are TRBV28 and TRBJ2-7; the D gene could be TRBD1 or TRBD2 (5 bases each). V was shortened by 5 bases and J by 6 bases, with 17 bases between the two germline ends. CDR3 size: 14 residues. Germline V gene lookup returns CDR1 MDHEN and CDR2 SYDVKM. The CDR3 is CASSGGLRAAEQYF. The CDR3 nucleotides read TGTGCCAGCAGTGGGGGTCTAAGGGCCGCCGAGCAGTACTTC.

The V gene is TRBV7-8, the J gene TRBJ2-4; 13 nucleotides match TRBD2. CDR3 length: 17 residues. Germline V gives CDR1 SGHVS, CDR2 FQNEAQ. The J segment lost 2 bases and the V segment lost 1 base, leaving 2 bases of the junction unmatched. In DNA form, the CDR3 reads TGTGCCAGCAGCTTAGTGGGACTAGCGGGGACCAAAAACATTCAGTACTTC. Translation: CASSLVGLAGTKNIQYF.